The entry below gives a single T cell receptor (beta chain) sequence along with its context. The target antigen is unknown. The data belong to a study of radiation and T cells in renal cell carcinoma. Study-wide context: Nephrectomy followed 15 Gy stereotactic body radiation by 4 weeks.

Noted time point: baseline pretreatment blood. Stated treatment: 15 Gy SBRT to primary tumor, nephrectomy 4 weeks later. After SBRT, blood was collected at 2 and 4 weeks, plus baseline. Libraries were prepared by immunoSEQ multiplex PCR; TCRdb keeps only in-frame clonotypes and omits some of them. The sample gives 150,000 or so clones, about 88% of which show up once; roughly 4% is in the top ten. Study observations and caveats: Top tumor clonotypes rose in blood 2 weeks post-radiation, then contracted.

The CDR3 extends over 15 amino acids. CDR1 and CDR2 (germline): SGDLS, YYNGEE. V lost 3 bases, J lost 1 base, and 11 bases lay in between. This clonotype was sampled from a woman in her seventies with renal cell carcinoma. V and J are TRBV9 and TRBJ1-3, with D possibly TRBD1 on 6 matching bases. This specimen was blood, taken from a patient whose treatment included radiotherapy and nephrectomy. The CDR3 here is CASSASQGSGNTIYF. For the CDR3, the DNA is TGTGCCAGCAGCGCCTCACAGGGATCTGGAAACACCATATATTTT.